Listed below are T cell receptor beta chains from one sample, sequenced in a study of T cells after yellow fever vaccination. A single record per CDR3 protein comes from TCRdb applying MiXCR to the 5' RACE reads. The repertoire holds a few hundred thousand distinct CDR3 sequences, with about a sixth as singletons. The starting material was PBMCs, obtained about 5 days after the first yellow fever vaccination. Receptors were obtained from a man between 18 and 29 years old who received the YFV17D yellow fever vaccine. CDR3s include the opening cysteine and the closing phenylalanine or tryptophan. D genes are given only for firm matches. Part of the rows lack a size; the others show once, few, many or a class for expanded clones.

clone size: .; J gene: TRBJ2-3; D gene: .; V gene: TRBV30; CDR3 DNA: TGTGCCTGGAGTATCGGCCCAGATACGCAGTATTTT; CDR3 protein: CAWSIGPDTQYF
clone size: .; J gene: TRBJ1-5; D gene: .; V gene: TRBV4-1; CDR3 DNA: TGCGCCAGCAGCCACGGGGCTTACAGGGAAAAGCGTCAGCCCCAGCATTTT; CDR3 protein: CASSHGAYREKRQPQHF
clone size: few; J gene: TRBJ2-5; D gene: .; V gene: TRBV5-1; CDR3 DNA: TGCGCCAGCAGAGGGAGTCTAAATATGGAGACCCAGTACTTC; CDR3 protein: CASRGSLNMETQYF
clone size: few; J gene: TRBJ1-4; D gene: TRBD1; V gene: TRBV4-1; CDR3 DNA: TGCGCCAGCGGGACAGGGAGGGAAGGCGAAAAACTGTTTTTT; CDR3 protein: CASGTGREGEKLFF
clone size: few; J gene: TRBJ2-5; D gene: TRBD2; V gene: TRBV5-1; CDR3 DNA: TGCGCCAGCAGCGCGGCGACTAGCGGGGGAGGTCTGGAGACCCAGTACTTC; CDR3 protein: CASSAATSGGGLETQYF
clone size: .; J gene: TRBJ1-1; D gene: .; V gene: TRBV12-3/TRBV12-4; CDR3 DNA: TGTGCCAGCACTTTGACGGCGAACACTGAAGCTTTCTTT; CDR3 protein: CASTLTANTEAFF
clone size: few; J gene: TRBJ2-1; D gene: TRBD2; V gene: TRBV25-1; CDR3 DNA: TGTGCCAGCAGGAACCTAGCGGGGTACTTTCAGTTCTTC; CDR3 protein: CASRNLAGYFQFF
clone size: once; J gene: TRBJ2-1; D gene: TRBD2; V gene: TRBV2; CDR3 DNA: TGTGCCAGCAGTGTCCAGCGGGGAAACAATGAGCAGTTCTTC; CDR3 protein: CASSVQRGNNEQFF
clone size: .; J gene: TRBJ2-1; D gene: .; V gene: TRBV2; CDR3 DNA: TGTGCCAGCAACTTAAGACCCGGGAATGAGCAGTTCTTC; CDR3 protein: CASNLRPGNEQFF
clone size: .; J gene: TRBJ2-5; D gene: TRBD1; V gene: TRBV18; CDR3 DNA: TGTGCCAGCTCACCCCCTCCTGGGACAGGGCAAGAGACCCAGTACTTC; CDR3 protein: CASSPPPGTGQETQYF
clone size: many; J gene: TRBJ1-1; D gene: .; V gene: TRBV5-1; CDR3 DNA: TGCGCCAGCAGCCCCTCTCTCTTTGACGGGAACACTGAAGCTTTCTTT; CDR3 protein: CASSPSLFDGNTEAFF
clone size: .; J gene: TRBJ1-2; D gene: TRBD1; V gene: TRBV9; CDR3 DNA: TGTGCCAGCAGCCCAACGGGACAGGGAATCAACTATGGCTACACCTTC; CDR3 protein: CASSPTGQGINYGYTF
clone size: .; J gene: TRBJ2-5; D gene: TRBD2; V gene: TRBV7-2; CDR3 DNA: TGTGCCAGCAGCTTACAAGCGGGGGGGCGGGAGACCCAGTACTTC; CDR3 protein: CASSLQAGGRETQYF
clone size: few; J gene: TRBJ1-1; D gene: .; V gene: TRBV7-8; CDR3 DNA: TGTGCCAGCAGCCTACCTCAGGGAGTGAACACTGAAGCTTTCTTT; CDR3 protein: CASSLPQGVNTEAFF